This T cell receptor beta chain was identified during a study of PD-L1 blockade in urothelial cancer. Looking at the study overall: Blood was tested 3 weeks (second dose) and 6 weeks into treatment.

The table came from immunoSEQ multiplex PCR; TCRdb's copy has only in-frame clones and leaves some out. The sample lists 85,000 to 90,000 clones; roughly nine tenths were seen once. Time point meaning: pretreatment peripheral blood. CDR1 is MNHNY, CDR2 SVGAGI, per germline (reference sequence). The V gene end was trimmed by 6 bases and the J gene end by 5 bases; junction bases not matched to a gene: 3. CDR3 length equals 15 residues. The chain couples TRBV6-6 to TRBJ2-1; 14 nucleotides match TRBD2. The sample consisted of PBMCs, taken around atezolizumab (anti-PD-L1) treatment. The source of this sequence is a woman of 80 years or more with urothelial cancer. Written as DNA, the CDR3 is TGTGCCAGCAGACCGACTAGCGGGAGGGACAATGAGCAGTTCTTC. Translated: CASRPTSGRDNEQFF.